This TCR beta chain was retrieved from a study of blood T cell repertoires in COVID-19. For the study at large: COVID-19 samples from acute and convalescent phases originated in the United States, Italy and Spain. The cDNA or gDNA used as material had been derived from T cells, B-cell-depleted T cells, or PBMCs.

Allocation to cohorts depended on clinical history reported by the participants. Resolution of symptoms, clearance, or two negative PCRs was present in recovered Cohort 3 donors. The table lists this clone with a count of one. Assay used: immunoSEQ multiplex PCR; TCRdb lists only in-frame clones, some missing. The sample has around 260,000 clones, over 75% seen once. The germline V gene encodes CDR1 MDHEN and CDR2 SYDVKM. The CDR3 length is 14 residues. Trimming cost V 5 bases and J 5 bases, with 15 bases left between them. Sequenced input: PBMCs or T cells enriched from blood (not recorded which). The V gene is TRBV28, the J gene TRBJ2-5, with a possible D match to TRBD2 (5 bases). This TCR was sampled from a woman aged 25-40 years who had recovered from COVID-19. CDR3 sequence: CASSPFEGSETQYF. Written as DNA, the CDR3 is TGTGCCAGCAGTCCCTTTGAGGGCTCGGAGACCCAGTACTTC.